This T cell receptor (beta chain) was observed in a study of T cells after somatic rescue of genetic block. The ends were cut back, 4 bases at V and 8 bases at J, with 19 bases in the middle. CDR3 size: 15 residues. The V gene's germline CDR1 is MNHNS and CDR2 SASEGT. Sequencing was performed with immunoSEQ multiplex PCR; in TCRdb, only in-frame clones are kept and a portion is missing. The sample has 12,000 or so clones; approximately 81% are singletons. The chain couples TRBV6-1 to TRBJ2-3, with D perhaps matching TRBD2 (6 bases). The TCR was taken from a boy aged 5-17 years. Sequenced material: peripheral blood mononuclear cells (PBMCs). CDR3 loop: CASSGIIGSAGTQYF. The CDR3 coding sequence is TGTGCCAGCAGTGGCATTATCGGGAGTGCGGGTACGCAGTATTTT.